This TCR delta chain comes out of a study of DNA immune sequencing with unique molecular identifiers (dated by TCRdb to the early 2020s). General notes on the study: gammadelta T cells were enriched from buffy coats using immunomagnetic cell separation, and their genomic DNA was sequenced. Fluorescence-activated cell sorting was used to enrich gammadelta T cells from the PBMC of over nine healthy people. To compare enriched and non-enriched samples, 85 to 100 ng of enriched gammadelta T-cell DNA and roughly 1 ug of non-enriched PBMC DNA were sequenced. An ultrasensitive DNA-based TRD repertoire sequencing method using PCR-introduced unique molecular identifiers was developed and validated in the study. Validation of the sequencing method was done both on synthetic reference molecules and on blood samples taken from healthy individuals. Donors were healthy individuals, with about nine donors profiled from sorted peripheral blood gammadelta T cells.

The CDR3 goes from the cysteine to the phenylalanine over 18 residues. Only CDR3 DNA is held: 54 bases, read in frame from base 1. This clone was seen once. Its binding antigen is unknown. No quality values exist for individual bases; no much larger clone is one base distant. Weak support is all one read offers. Summary of the overall study and its limitations: Among clonotypes from healthy donors, the most common TRD rearrangement was TRDV2 paired with TRDJ1. The primer-based approach is unable to detect novel TRD sequences that the primers do not target. TRD repertoire diversity differed among healthy donors, and several donors were highly oligoclonal, with the top 5 clonotypes making up more than half of productive molecules.

Libraries were prepared through multiplex PCR. A 32-plex assay with primers for all 8 TRDV and 4 TRDJ genes covering the CDR3 was used to amplify genomic DNA. During around 3 cycles of barcoding PCR, a 12-nucleotide UMI was attached, and a second PCR using Illumina adapter primers followed. Libraries were purified with AMPure XP beads and quality-checked on a Fragment Analyzer with the HS NGS Fragment kit. Sequencing was run on an Illumina MiniSeq mid-output kit with approximately 20% PhiX and 150 cycles of paired-end reads. The study's own analysis went as follows. MIGEC version 1.2.9 was used to process the reads, grouping reads by UMI and building error-corrected consensus sequences. Modified VDJtools version 1.2.1 scripts and the tcR R package were used for post-processing. Public reads were reanalyzed in TCRdb with CATT, and rows carrying the same DNA were merged afterwards. TCRdb's processing, not the authors', yielded these V and J calls. The sample table contains several thousand delta-chain clones; only one count was recorded for around 12% of them. Around 53% of the sample comes from the top ten.

Sequenced input: gamma-delta T cells enriched from blood buffy coat, or unenriched PBMCs (not recorded which). The J gene was identified as TRDJ1, and no V gene was called; the table's D call, TRDD3, was not checked against the DNA. This TCR was sampled from a human donor in good health. The CDR3 in this case is CALGERNLSGEYTDKLIF. The nucleotide sequence reads as follows: TGTGCTCTTGGGGAACGGAACCTATCGGGGGAGTACACCGATAAACTCATCTTT.